One T cell receptor (beta chain) is described in this entry. The sample carries other DNA sequences with the same CDR3. The data stem from a study of blood T cell repertoires in COVID-19. Study context: Sites across the United States, Italy and Spain contributed samples from acute and convalescent COVID-19. Sources were T cells, B-cell-depleted T cells, or PBMCs; the material itself was cDNA or gDNA.

The CDR3 runs 15 residues. Trimming removed 4 bases from V and 0 bases from J; junction bases left unmatched: 3. CDR1 MNHEY and CDR2 SVGEGT come from the germline V gene. Original data processing: Researchers report that nucleated cell counts were estimated from reference gene primer amplification. TCRdb's table, derived via immunoSEQ multiplex PCR, lists solely in-frame clones and lacks some. The D gene and trimming were derived from the DNA, and the V and J assignments and clone size from that table. The sample comprises approximately 220,000 clones, 75% to 90% of which are singletons, and around 25% rests with the top ten.

J is TRBJ2-1 and V is TRBV6-2 or TRBV6-3, with TRBD2 identical over 7 bases. Source material: peripheral blood. The source is a man aged 40-55 years with acute or convalescent COVID-19. The CDR3 DNA is TGTGCCAGCAGTTCGGGCGGGAGCTCCTACAATGAGCAGTTCTTC. It is translated as CASSSGGSSYNEQFF.